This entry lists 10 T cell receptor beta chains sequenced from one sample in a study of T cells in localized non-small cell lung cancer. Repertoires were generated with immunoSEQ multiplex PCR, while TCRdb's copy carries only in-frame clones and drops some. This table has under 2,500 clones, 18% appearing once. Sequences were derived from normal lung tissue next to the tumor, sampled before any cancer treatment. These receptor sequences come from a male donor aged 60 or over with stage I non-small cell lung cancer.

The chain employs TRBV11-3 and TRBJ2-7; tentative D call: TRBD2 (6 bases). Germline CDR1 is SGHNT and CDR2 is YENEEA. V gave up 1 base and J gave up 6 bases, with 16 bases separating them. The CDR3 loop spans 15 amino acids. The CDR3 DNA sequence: TGTGCCAGCAGCTTAGTGGGAAGGGGACTCAGCGAGCAGTACTTC. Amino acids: CASSLVGRGLSEQYF. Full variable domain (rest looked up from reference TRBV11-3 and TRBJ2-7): EAGVVQSPRYKIIEKKQPVAFWCNPISGHNTLYWYLQNLGQGPELLIRYENEEAVDDSQLPKDRFSAERLKGVDSTLKIQPAELGDSAVYLCASSLVGRGLSEQYFGPGTRLTVT.

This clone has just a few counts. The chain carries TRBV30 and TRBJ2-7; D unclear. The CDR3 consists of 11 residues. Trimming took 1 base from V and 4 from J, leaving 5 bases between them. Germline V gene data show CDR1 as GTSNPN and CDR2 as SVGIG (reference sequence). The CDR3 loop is CAWSGAYEQYF. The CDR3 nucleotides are TGTGCCTGGAGTGGCGCGTACGAGCAGTACTTC.

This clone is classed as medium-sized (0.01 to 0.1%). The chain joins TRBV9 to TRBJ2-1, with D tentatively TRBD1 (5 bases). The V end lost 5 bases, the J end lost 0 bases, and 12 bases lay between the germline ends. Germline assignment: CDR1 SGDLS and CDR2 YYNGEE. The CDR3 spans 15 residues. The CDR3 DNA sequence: TGTGCCAGCAGTCCAGACAGCAACTCCTACAATGAGCAGTTCTTC. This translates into CASSPDSNSYNEQFF.

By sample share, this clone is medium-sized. The CDR3: CASSDREDGELFF. The CDR3 coding sequence is TGTGCCAGCAGTGACAGGGAGGACGGGGAGCTGTTTTTT. The chain employs TRBV6-8 and TRBJ2-2, with a weak D call TRBD1 (7 bases). The CDR3 runs to 13 residues. Germline assignment: CDR1 MNHGY and CDR2 SAAAGT. V was pared by 5 bases and J by 7 bases, with 11 bases between.

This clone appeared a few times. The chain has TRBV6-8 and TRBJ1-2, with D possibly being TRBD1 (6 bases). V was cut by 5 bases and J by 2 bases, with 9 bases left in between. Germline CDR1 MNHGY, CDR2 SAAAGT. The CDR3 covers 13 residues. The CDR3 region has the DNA TGTGCCAGCAGTGGGGGGGCAAACTATGGCTACACCTTC. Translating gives CASSGGANYGYTF.

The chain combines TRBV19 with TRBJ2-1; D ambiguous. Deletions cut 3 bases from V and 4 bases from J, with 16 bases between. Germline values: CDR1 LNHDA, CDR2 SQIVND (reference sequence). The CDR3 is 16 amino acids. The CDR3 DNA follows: TGTGCCAGTAGTATGGGCGGCCCTTCGGCGTACAATGAGCAGTTCTTC. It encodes CASSMGGPSAYNEQFF.

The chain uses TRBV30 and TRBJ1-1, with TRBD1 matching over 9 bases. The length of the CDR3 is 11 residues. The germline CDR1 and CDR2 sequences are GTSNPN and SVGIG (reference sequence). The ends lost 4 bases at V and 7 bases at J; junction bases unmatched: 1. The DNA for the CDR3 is TGTGCCTGGACGGACAGGGGTGAAGCTTTCTTT. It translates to CAWTDRGEAFF.

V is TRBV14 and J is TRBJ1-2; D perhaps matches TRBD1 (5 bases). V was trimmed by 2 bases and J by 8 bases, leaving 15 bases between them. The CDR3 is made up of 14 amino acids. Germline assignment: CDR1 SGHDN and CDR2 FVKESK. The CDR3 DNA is TGTGCCAGCAGCCAACTGGGGCGGTTTGGGGGCTACACCTTC. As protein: CASSQLGRFGGYTF.

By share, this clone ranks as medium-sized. CDR3 sequence: CASSLDDGGLHEKLFF. CDR3 DNA sequence: TGTGCCAGCAGCTTGGATGATGGGGGGTTACATGAAAAACTGTTTTTT. J is TRBJ1-4 and V is TRBV11-3; D is possibly TRBD1 (5 bases). This CDR3 spans 16 amino acids. The germline V gene encodes CDR1 SGHNT and CDR2 YENEEA. V lost 3 bases to trimming and J lost 6 bases, with 17 bases between them.

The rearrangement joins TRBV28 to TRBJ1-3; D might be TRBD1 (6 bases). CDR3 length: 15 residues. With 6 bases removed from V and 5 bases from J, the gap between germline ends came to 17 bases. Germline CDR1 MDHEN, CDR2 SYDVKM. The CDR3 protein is CASSRAVQGRNTIYF. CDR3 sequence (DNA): TGTGCCAGCAGCCGGGCCGTCCAGGGGAGAAACACCATATATTTT.